This T cell receptor (beta chain) comes out of a study of glioma-infiltrating T cells after dendritic cell vaccination. Whole-study context: Glioblastoma patients came from Phase I and II dendritic cell vaccination trials. Three intradermal dendritic cell vaccine injections were given every two weeks. Patients received autologous tumor lysate-pulsed dendritic cell vaccination between the early 2000s and the early 2010s.

PBMC sampling occurred before vaccination, two weeks after the third dose, and at progression. This clone was detected a few times. Sequencing used immunoSEQ multiplex PCR; TCRdb keeps in-frame clones, though not all of them. The repertoire consists of over 90,000 clones, with more than 80% occurring once and the leading ten covering 12%. V lost 5 bases, J lost 1 base, and 14 bases lay in between. The CDR3 has 16 residues. Germline CDR1 is LGHNT and CDR2 is FRNRAP. The receptor was derived from a human donor with glioblastoma. The chain joins TRBV12-5 to TRBJ2-2; D gene uncertain. The source material was blood, sampled before dendritic cell vaccination. As DNA, the CDR3 is TGTGCTAGTGGTCCAACCCCCGCGGTGAACACCGGGGAGCTGTTTTTT. Its protein is CASGPTPAVNTGELFF.